These 29 T cell receptor beta chains originate from one sample sequenced in a study of early T cells in non-severe SARS-CoV-2 infection. TCRdb re-derived calls from the 5' RACE reads in MiXCR, one entry per CDR3 protein. The table records 25,000 to 35,000 distinct CDR3 sequences, about 6.6% of them present only once. Sample: whole blood, taken at baseline. Receptors originate from an adult who was a healthcare worker with PCR-confirmed SARS-CoV-2 infection or an uninfected control (not recorded which).

CDR3 sequence (DNA): TGTGCCAGCAGGACTAGCGGGAGGACCGGGGAGCTGTTTTTT. Translating it yields CASRTSGRTGELFF. The chain uses TRBV6-5 and TRBJ2-2, with TRBD2 identical over 13 bases. Germline-derived CDR1 and CDR2 are MNHEY and SVGAGI. The CDR3 is made up of 14 amino acids. Unmatched junction bases numbered 0, after V lost 6 bases and J lost 5 bases.

This clonotype has ten or more counts. The CDR3 protein is CASSYRRGPHYEQYF. The CDR3, as DNA: TGTGCCAGCAGTTACCGTCGAGGTCCTCACTACGAGCAGTACTTC. The chain has TRBV6-5 and TRBJ2-7; D ambiguous. V was trimmed by 2 bases and J by 3 bases, leaving 14 bases between them. Germline CDR1 MNHEY, CDR2 SVGAGI. This CDR3 region has 15 residues.

V and J are TRBV4-2 and TRBJ2-7; a weak D match, TRBD1 (6 bases). The CDR3 has 16 amino acids. V lost 0 bases and J 7 bases, leaving 19 bases between the germline ends. The germline V gene has CDR1 LGHNA and CDR2 YNFKEQ. The CDR3 nucleotides read TGTGCCAGCAGCCAAGATAGGGTCAGGGACACGGGTGAGCAGTACTTC. This codes for CASSQDRVRDTGEQYF.

In this sample, this clonotype turned up many times. The rearrangement joins TRBV29-1 to TRBJ1-1, with unresolved D. Germline assignment: CDR1 SQVTM and CDR2 ANQGSEA. The CDR3 is made up of 11 amino acids. Trimming left V 5 bases short and J 0 bases short, with 4 bases between. The CDR3 nucleotides are TGCAGCGTTCCTTTGAACACTGAAGCTTTCTTT. Its protein product is CSVPLNTEAFF.

The table lists this clonotype with many counts. The genes are TRBV7-2 and TRBJ1-1, with 9 bases aligning to TRBD1. The germline gives CDR1 SGHTA, CDR2 FQGNSA. Trimming cost V 6 bases and J 6 bases; bases outside gene matches: 2. The length of the CDR3 is 12 residues. The DNA for the CDR3 is TGTGCCAGCAGGCGACAGGGGGCTGAAGCTTTCTTT. Its protein is CASRRQGAEAFF. The full variable domain, completed using reference TRBV7-2 and TRBJ1-1, is GAGVSQSPSNKVTEKGKDVELRCDPISGHTALYWYRQSLGQGLEFLIYFQGNSAPDKSGLPSDRFSAERTGGSVSTLTIQRTQQEDSAVYLCASRRQGAEAFFGQGTRLTVV.

There are many counts of this clonotype. The chain is built from TRBV14 and TRBJ2-3; no clear D gene. Trimming stripped 2 bases from V and 6 bases from J, with 6 bases between. The CDR3 spans 12 residues. Germline CDR1 is SGHDN and CDR2 is FVKESK. CDR3 amino acids: CASSQRLDTQYF. CDR3 DNA: TGTGCCAGCAGCCAACGGCTGGATACGCAGTATTTT.

In its sample, this clonotype was seen many times. The gene calls are TRBV15 and TRBJ2-7, with D possibly matching TRBD2 (5 bases). V lost 0 bases to trimming and J lost 4 bases, with 25 bases between them. The CDR3 spans 19 residues. Germline CDR1 and CDR2: LNHNV and YYDKDF (reference sequence). The CDR3 protein is CATSREEVTAWEKGYEQYF. The CDR3 DNA sequence: TGTGCCACCAGCAGAGAAGAGGTAACCGCTTGGGAGAAAGGGTACGAGCAGTACTTC.

This clonotype occurred many times. V is TRBV10-3 and J is TRBJ1-2, with unresolved D. The V and J ends lost 0 bases and 4 bases respectively, with 9 bases between them. The CDR3 has 14 residues. Germline values: CDR1 ENHRY, CDR2 SYGVKD. CDR3 amino acids: CAISESGPAYGYTF. The DNA for the CDR3 is TGTGCCATCAGTGAGTCTGGTCCCGCCTATGGCTACACCTTC.

The sample holds many counts of this clonotype. The J gene is TRBJ2-3, the V gene TRBV7-6; a possible D gene is TRBD1 (6 bases). Germline V CDR1 and CDR2: SGHVS, FNYEAQ. This CDR3 has 15 amino acids. Deletions cut 5 bases from V and 1 base from J, with 13 bases between. DNA for the CDR3: TGTGCCAGCAGCACCCGGGACACACGCACAGATACGCAGTATTTT. It yields the protein CASSTRDTRTDTQYF.

This clonotype was found many times. The chain joins TRBV4-2 to TRBJ1-2, with TRBD1 matching 9 bases. In germline, CDR1 is LGHNA, CDR2 YNFKEQ. This CDR3 has 16 amino acids. V trimming: 0 bases; J trimming: 6 bases; junction bases outside the gene matches: 8. CDR3 in DNA: TGTGCCAGCAGCCAAGATACCGGTGGGACAGGGAATGGCTACACCTTC. Translation: CASSQDTGGTGNGYTF.

This clonotype was detected only a few times. The chain has TRBV19 and TRBJ2-3, with D possibly being TRBD1 (6 bases). With 7 bases removed from V and 9 bases from J, the gap between germline ends came to 14 bases. Germline assignment: CDR1 LNHDA and CDR2 SQIVND (reference sequence). The CDR3 length is 12 residues. CDR3 sequence (DNA): TGTGCCAGTAAGGCCCAGGGGTGGACGCAGTATTTT. As protein: CASKAQGWTQYF.

The table lists this clonotype with many counts. The gene calls are TRBV20-1 and TRBJ1-3; a possible D gene is TRBD1 (5 bases). Trimming removed 2 bases from V and 8 bases from J, with 13 bases in between. This CDR3 region has 13 residues. Per the germline V gene, CDR1 is DFQATT and CDR2 is SNEGSKA (reference sequence). DNA of the CDR3: TGCAGTGCTAGACGGGGGGATGAAGACACCATATATTTT. This gives the protein CSARRGDEDTIYF.

J is TRBJ2-1 and V is TRBV7-2; D is unresolved. This CDR3 contains 15 residues. The germline V gene has CDR1 SGHTA and CDR2 FQGNSA. V lost 7 bases to trimming and J lost 9 bases, with 22 bases between them. CDR3 in DNA: TGTGCCAGCACCGATCCCCTTAGTGCGGATTTTGAGCAGTTCTTC. Protein: CASTDPLSADFEQFF.

Ten or more counts support this clonotype. This sequence joins TRBV7-2 and TRBJ2-3; no definite D call. V was cut by 7 bases and J by 8 bases, with 22 bases left in between. Germline values: CDR1 SGHTA, CDR2 FQGNSA. The CDR3 contains 15 residues. CDR3: CASIERTPRSGTQYF. The CDR3 bases are TGTGCCAGCATCGAGAGGACCCCCCGCAGTGGTACGCAGTATTTT.

This clonotype was seen many times. The chain is built from TRBV7-2 and TRBJ1-6; 7 bases line up with TRBD1. Germline CDR1 and CDR2: SGHTA and FQGNSA. V gave up 6 bases and J gave up 9 bases; unmatched junction bases: 8. The length of the CDR3 is 14 residues. This chain's CDR3 is CASRPNRGGSPLHF. CDR3 DNA: TGTGCCAGCAGACCCAACAGGGGCGGTTCACCCCTCCACTTT.

This clonotype came up many times. Here the CDR3 reads CAISGGGQGNYEQYF. In DNA form, the CDR3 reads TGTGCCATCAGTGGGGGGGGACAGGGCAACTACGAGCAGTACTTC. The chain has TRBV10-3 and TRBJ2-7; 9 bases match TRBD1. The CDR3 covers 15 residues. Per germline, CDR1 ENHRY and CDR2 SYGVKD. V shed 4 bases, J shed 3 bases, and the junction held 7 bases outside the gene matches.

This clonotype has at least ten counts. V usage is TRBV24-1 and J usage is TRBJ2-1, with 10 bases fitting TRBD2. This CDR3 contains 18 residues. From germline, CDR1 is KGHDR and CDR2 SFDVKD. Trimming cost V 4 bases and J 4 bases; bases outside gene matches: 12. This CDR3 reads CATSDRLAGGAGYNEQFF. The CDR3 region has the DNA TGTGCCACCAGTGACAGACTAGCGGGTGGGGCTGGGTACAATGAGCAGTTCTTC.

This sequence joins TRBV25-1 and TRBJ2-5; no clear D gene. This CDR3 comprises 15 residues. Germline loops: CDR1 MGHDK, CDR2 SYGVNS. Trimming removed 0 bases from V and 3 bases from J, with 11 bases in between. The CDR3 DNA sequence: TGTGCCAGCAGTGAATATGGCTTTAGAGAAGAGACCCAGTACTTC. Translated: CASSEYGFREETQYF.

The table lists this clonotype with many counts. The genes are TRBV6-6 and TRBJ2-2; the D gene is possibly TRBD2 (6 bases). This CDR3 region has 15 residues. Germline CDR1 and CDR2: MNHNY and SVGAGI (reference sequence). V gave up 4 bases and J gave up 5 bases, with 14 bases separating them. CDR3 protein: CASSSSSGETGELFF. For the CDR3, the DNA is TGTGCCAGCAGTTCCTCTTCGGGAGAAACCGGGGAGCTGTTTTTT.

This clonotype was seen at least ten times. The rearrangement links TRBV10-3 to TRBJ2-2; 9 nucleotides match TRBD1. CDR3 size: 16 residues. J was trimmed by 3 bases and V by 2 bases; bases with no gene match: 4. The germline V gene encodes CDR1 ENHRY and CDR2 SYGVKD. The CDR3 DNA reads TGTGCCATCAGTGAGCTCGACAGGGGGGACACCGGGGAGCTGTTTTTT. Residues: CAISELDRGDTGELFF.

This sequence joins TRBV11-2 and TRBJ2-7; 11 bases line up with TRBD2. The CDR3 loop spans 16 amino acids. Germline CDR1 reads SGHAT; CDR2 reads FQNNGV. The trim removed 3 bases at V and 3 bases at J, leaving 7 bases unmatched. The CDR3 is CASSLSPGLAVYEQYF. Here the CDR3 DNA reads TGTGCCAGCAGCTTGTCTCCGGGACTAGCGGTCTACGAGCAGTACTTC.

This clonotype was found a few times. This chain links TRBV18 with TRBJ2-3; D is perhaps TRBD1 or TRBD2 (5 bases each). The CDR3 is 16 amino acids. Per germline, CDR1 KGHSH and CDR2 LQKENI. The V end was cut by 3 bases, the J end by 0 bases, with 13 bases between. The CDR3 loop is CASSPRGASSTDTQYF. The CDR3 bases are TGTGCCAGCTCACCCCGAGGGGCCTCGAGCACAGATACGCAGTATTTT.

Ten or more counts support this clonotype. The V call is TRBV7-9, the J call TRBJ2-3; D uncertain. Germline V CDR1 and CDR2: SEHNR, FQNEAQ (reference sequence). Trimming removed 3 bases at V and 1 base at J, with 8 bases between. The CDR3 covers 14 residues. The CDR3 nucleotides read TGTGCCAGCAGCTTCGAGCGTGGCACAGATACGCAGTATTTT. It yields the protein CASSFERGTDTQYF.

This clonotype showed up many times. The genes are TRBV6-2 or TRBV6-3 and TRBJ1-1, with 7 nucleotides matching TRBD1. The V and J ends lost 0 bases and 0 bases, in that order; junction bases with no gene match: 4. Germline V gene sequence: CDR1 MNHEY, CDR2 SVGEGT. The CDR3 length is 16 residues. CDR3: CASSYSKTGVNTEAFF. CDR3 in DNA: TGTGCCAGCAGTTACTCGAAAACAGGGGTGAACACTGAAGCTTTCTTT.

This sequence joins TRBV30 and TRBJ2-2, with 10 bases that match TRBD2. Unmatched junction bases numbered 2, after V lost 1 base and J lost 3 bases. Germline V CDR1 and CDR2: GTSNPN, SVGIG (reference sequence). This CDR3 is 15 amino acids long. As DNA, the CDR3 is TGTGCCTGGAGTGGGACTAGCGGATACACCGGGGAGCTGTTTTTT. It translates to CAWSGTSGYTGELFF.

The chain employs TRBV20-1 and TRBJ2-1; no definite D call. V dropped 0 bases and J dropped 6 bases, with 9 bases sitting between them. Per the germline V gene, CDR1 is DFQATT and CDR2 is SNEGSKA (reference sequence). The CDR3 has 13 residues. The CDR3 bases are TGCAGTGCTAGAGATCGGGCCGGCAATGAGCAGTTCTTC. Amino acid sequence: CSARDRAGNEQFF.

This clonotype was observed many times. V usage is TRBV28 and J usage is TRBJ2-7; D remains ambiguous. The germline V gene encodes CDR1 MDHEN and CDR2 SYDVKM. CDR3 length: 14 amino acids. V lost 3 bases to trimming and J lost 4 bases, with 13 bases between them. CDR3 protein: CASSFTRSGYEQYF. As DNA, the CDR3 is TGTGCCAGCAGTTTCACCAGGTCTGGGTACGAGCAGTACTTC. Looking up the rest from reference TRBV28 and TRBJ2-7 gives the full variable domain: DVKVTQSSRYLVKRTGEKVFLECVQDMDHENMFWYRQDPGLGLRLIYFSYDVKMKEKGDIPEGYSVSREKKERFSLILESASTNQTSMYLCASSFTRSGYEQYFGPGTRLTVT.

This clonotype was counted ten times or more. This sequence joins TRBV7-2 and TRBJ1-4, with a possible D match to TRBD1 (5 bases). V gave up 3 bases and J gave up 8 bases, with 13 bases separating them. Germline CDR1 is SGHTA and CDR2 is FQGNSA. This CDR3 is 14 amino acids long. DNA for the CDR3: TGTGCCAGCAGCTTGAAAGGGACGGACGAAAAACTGTTTTTT. It translates to CASSLKGTDEKLFF.

At least ten counts were recorded for this clonotype. The V gene is TRBV11-2, the J gene TRBJ2-7; no firm D call. CDR1 SGHAT and CDR2 FQNNGV come from the germline V gene. This CDR3 has 15 amino acids. V lost 4 bases to trimming and J lost 0 bases, with 13 bases between them. The CDR3 DNA reads as TGTGCCAGCAGCTCCCAAGGATTCAGCTCCTACGAGCAGTACTTC. Its protein product is CASSSQGFSSYEQYF.